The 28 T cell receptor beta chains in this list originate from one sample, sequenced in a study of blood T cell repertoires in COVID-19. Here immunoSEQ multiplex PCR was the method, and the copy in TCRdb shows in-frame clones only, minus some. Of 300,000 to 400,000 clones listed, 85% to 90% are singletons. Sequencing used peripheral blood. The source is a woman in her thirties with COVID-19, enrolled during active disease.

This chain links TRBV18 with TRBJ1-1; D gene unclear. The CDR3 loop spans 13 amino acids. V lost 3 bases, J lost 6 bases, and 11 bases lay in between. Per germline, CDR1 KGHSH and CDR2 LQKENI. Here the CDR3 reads CASSPPSIAEAFF. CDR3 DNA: TGTGCCAGCTCACCCCCCAGTATCGCTGAAGCTTTCTTT.

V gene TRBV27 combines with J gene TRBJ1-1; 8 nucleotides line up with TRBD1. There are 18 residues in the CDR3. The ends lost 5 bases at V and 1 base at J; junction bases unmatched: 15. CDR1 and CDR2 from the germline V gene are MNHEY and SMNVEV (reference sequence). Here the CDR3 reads CASSTYPTDRVGNTEAFF. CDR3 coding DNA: TGTGCCAGCAGTACTTACCCCACGGACAGGGTGGGGAACACTGAAGCTTTCTTT.

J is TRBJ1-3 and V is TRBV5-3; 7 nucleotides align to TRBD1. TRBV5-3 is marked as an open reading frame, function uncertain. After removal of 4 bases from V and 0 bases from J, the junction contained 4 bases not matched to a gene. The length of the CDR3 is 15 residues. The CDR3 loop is CARSQGQLSGNTIYF. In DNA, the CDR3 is TGTGCCAGAAGCCAGGGACAGCTCTCTGGAAACACCATATATTTT.

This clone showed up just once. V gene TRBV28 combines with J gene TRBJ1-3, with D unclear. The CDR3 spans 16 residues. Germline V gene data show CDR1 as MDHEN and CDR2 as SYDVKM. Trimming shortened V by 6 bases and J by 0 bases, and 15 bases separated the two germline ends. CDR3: CASSPSRADSGNTIYF. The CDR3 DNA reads TGTGCCAGCAGCCCGTCGCGGGCGGACTCTGGAAACACCATATATTTT.

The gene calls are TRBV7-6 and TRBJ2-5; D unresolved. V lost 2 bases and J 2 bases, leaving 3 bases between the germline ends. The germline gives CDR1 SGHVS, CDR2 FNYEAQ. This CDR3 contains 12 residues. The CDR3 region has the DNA TGTGCCAGCAGCTTACCGCAAGAGACCCAGTACTTC. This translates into CASSLPQETQYF.

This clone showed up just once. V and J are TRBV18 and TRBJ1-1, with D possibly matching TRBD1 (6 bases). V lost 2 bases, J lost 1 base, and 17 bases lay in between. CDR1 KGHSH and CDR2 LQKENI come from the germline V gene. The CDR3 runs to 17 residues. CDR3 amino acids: CASSPTPGEVQNTEAFF. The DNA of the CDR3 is TGTGCCAGCTCACCAACTCCAGGGGAAGTCCAGAACACTGAAGCTTTCTTT.

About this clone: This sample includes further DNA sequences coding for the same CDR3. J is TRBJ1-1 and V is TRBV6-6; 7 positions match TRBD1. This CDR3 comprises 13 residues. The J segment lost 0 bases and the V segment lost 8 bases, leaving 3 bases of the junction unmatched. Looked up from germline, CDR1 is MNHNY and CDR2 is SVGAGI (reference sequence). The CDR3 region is CASRGQLNTEAFF. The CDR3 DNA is TGTGCCAGCCGGGGACAGTTGAACACTGAAGCTTTCTTT.

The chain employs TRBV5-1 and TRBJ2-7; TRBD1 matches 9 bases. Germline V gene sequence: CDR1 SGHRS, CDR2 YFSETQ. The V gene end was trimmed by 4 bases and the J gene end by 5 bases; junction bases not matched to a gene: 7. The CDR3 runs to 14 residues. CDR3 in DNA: TGCGCCAGCAGCCAGGGGACAGGGCCCCACGAGCAGTACTTC. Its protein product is CASSQGTGPHEQYF.

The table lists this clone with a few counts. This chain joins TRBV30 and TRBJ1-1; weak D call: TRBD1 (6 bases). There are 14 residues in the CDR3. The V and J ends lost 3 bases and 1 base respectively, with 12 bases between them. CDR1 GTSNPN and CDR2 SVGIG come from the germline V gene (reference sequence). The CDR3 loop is CAWRPQDRNTEAFF. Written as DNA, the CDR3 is TGTGCCTGGAGACCCCAGGACAGGAACACTGAAGCTTTCTTT.

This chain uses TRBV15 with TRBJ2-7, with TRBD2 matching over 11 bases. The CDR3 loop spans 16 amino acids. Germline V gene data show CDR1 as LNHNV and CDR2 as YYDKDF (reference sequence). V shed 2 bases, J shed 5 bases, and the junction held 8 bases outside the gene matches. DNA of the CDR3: TGTGCCACCAGCAGACCCACTAGCGGGAGAAACCACGAGCAGTACTTC. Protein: CATSRPTSGRNHEQYF.

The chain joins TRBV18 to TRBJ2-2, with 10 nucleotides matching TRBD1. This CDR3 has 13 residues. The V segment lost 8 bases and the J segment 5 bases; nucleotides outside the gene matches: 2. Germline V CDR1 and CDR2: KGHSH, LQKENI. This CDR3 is CASAGQGTGELFF. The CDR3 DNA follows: TGTGCCAGCGCGGGACAGGGGACCGGGGAGCTGTTTTTT. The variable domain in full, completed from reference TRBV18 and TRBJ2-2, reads NAGVMQNPRHLVRRRGQEARLRCSPMKGHSHVYWYRQLPEEGLKFMVYLQKENIIDESGMPKERFSAEFPKEGPSILRIQQVVRGDSAAYFCASAGQGTGELFFGEGSRLTVL.

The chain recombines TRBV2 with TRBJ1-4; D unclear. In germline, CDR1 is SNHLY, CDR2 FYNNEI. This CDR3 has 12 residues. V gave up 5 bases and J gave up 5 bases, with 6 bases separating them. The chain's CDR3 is CASSYGNEKLFF. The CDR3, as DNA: TGTGCCAGCAGTTACGGGAATGAAAAACTGTTTTTT.

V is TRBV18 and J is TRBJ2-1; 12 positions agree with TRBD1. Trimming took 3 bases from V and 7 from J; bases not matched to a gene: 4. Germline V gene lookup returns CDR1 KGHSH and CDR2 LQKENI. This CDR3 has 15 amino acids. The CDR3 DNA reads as TGTGCCAGCTCACCGGGACAGGGGGCTTCAAATGAGCAGTTCTTC. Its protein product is CASSPGQGASNEQFF.

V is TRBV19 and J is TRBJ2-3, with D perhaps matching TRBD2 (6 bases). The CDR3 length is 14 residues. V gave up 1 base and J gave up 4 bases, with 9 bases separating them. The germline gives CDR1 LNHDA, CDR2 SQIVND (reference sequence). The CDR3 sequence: CASSIGGDPDTQYF. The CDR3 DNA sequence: TGTGCCAGTAGTATAGGGGGGGATCCAGATACGCAGTATTTT.

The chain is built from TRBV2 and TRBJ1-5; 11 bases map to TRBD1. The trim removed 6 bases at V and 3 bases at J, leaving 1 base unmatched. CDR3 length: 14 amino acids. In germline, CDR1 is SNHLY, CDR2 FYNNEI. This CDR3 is CASRGQGDNQPQHF. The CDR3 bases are TGTGCCAGCAGGGGACAGGGGGACAATCAGCCCCAGCATTTT.

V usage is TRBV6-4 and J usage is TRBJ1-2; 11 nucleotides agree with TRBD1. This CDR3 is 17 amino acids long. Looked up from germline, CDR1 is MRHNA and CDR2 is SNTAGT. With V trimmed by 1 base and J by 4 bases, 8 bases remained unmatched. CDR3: CASSDYGQGAPGYGYTF. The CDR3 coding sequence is TGTGCCAGCAGTGACTATGGACAGGGGGCGCCGGGCTATGGCTACACCTTC.

The CDR3 here is CASSLSAGGPFNEQFF. The CDR3 DNA reads TGTGCCAGCAGCTTGTCTGCGGGAGGGCCTTTCAATGAGCAGTTCTTC. This chain joins TRBV5-4 and TRBJ2-1; 9 nucleotides agree with TRBD2. The CDR3 contains 16 residues. Germline CDR1 SGHNT, CDR2 YYREEE (reference sequence). V gave up 1 base and J gave up 6 bases; unmatched junction bases: 8. The whole variable domain, filled in from reference TRBV5-4 and TRBJ2-1, reads ETGVTQSPTHLIKTRGQQVTLRCSSQSGHNTVSWYQQALGQGPQFIFQYYREEENGRGNFPPRFSGLQFPNYSSELNVNALELDDSALYLCASSLSAGGPFNEQFFGPGTRLTVL.

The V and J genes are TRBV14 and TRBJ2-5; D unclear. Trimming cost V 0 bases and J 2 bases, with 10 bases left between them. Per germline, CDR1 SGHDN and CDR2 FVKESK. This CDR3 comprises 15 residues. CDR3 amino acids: CASSQDTGRQETQYF. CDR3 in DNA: TGTGCCAGCAGCCAAGATACGGGTCGGCAAGAGACCCAGTACTTC.

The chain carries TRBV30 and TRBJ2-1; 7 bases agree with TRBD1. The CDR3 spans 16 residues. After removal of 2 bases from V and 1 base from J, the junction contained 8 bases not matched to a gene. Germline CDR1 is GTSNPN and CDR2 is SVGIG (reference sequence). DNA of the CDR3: TGTGCCTGGAGTTCCCCTCGACAGGGATCCTACAATGAGCAGTTCTTC. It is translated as CAWSSPRQGSYNEQFF.

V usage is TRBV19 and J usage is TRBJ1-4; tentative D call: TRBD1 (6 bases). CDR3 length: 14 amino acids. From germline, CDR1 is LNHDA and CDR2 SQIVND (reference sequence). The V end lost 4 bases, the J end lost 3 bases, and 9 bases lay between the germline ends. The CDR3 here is CASSNKGANEKLFF. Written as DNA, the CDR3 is TGTGCCAGTAGTAATAAGGGGGCTAATGAAAAACTGTTTTTT.

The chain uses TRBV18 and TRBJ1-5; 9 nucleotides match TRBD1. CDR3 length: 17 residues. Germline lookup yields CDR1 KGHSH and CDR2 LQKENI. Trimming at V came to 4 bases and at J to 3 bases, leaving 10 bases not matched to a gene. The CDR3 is CASSLFPGQGHNQPQHF. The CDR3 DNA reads TGTGCCAGCTCACTCTTTCCGGGACAGGGCCACAATCAGCCCCAGCATTTT.

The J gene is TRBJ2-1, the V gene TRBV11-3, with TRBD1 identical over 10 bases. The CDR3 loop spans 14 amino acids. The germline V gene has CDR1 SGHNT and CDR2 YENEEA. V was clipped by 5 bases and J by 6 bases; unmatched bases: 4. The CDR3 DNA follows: TGTGCCAGCAGCAACCGGGACAGGGGCAATGAGCAGTTCTTC. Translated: CASSNRDRGNEQFF. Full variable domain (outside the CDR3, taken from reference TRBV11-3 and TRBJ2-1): EAGVVQSPRYKIIEKKQPVAFWCNPISGHNTLYWYLQNLGQGPELLIRYENEEAVDDSQLPKDRFSAERLKGVDSTLKIQPAELGDSAVYLCASSNRDRGNEQFFGPGTRLTVL.

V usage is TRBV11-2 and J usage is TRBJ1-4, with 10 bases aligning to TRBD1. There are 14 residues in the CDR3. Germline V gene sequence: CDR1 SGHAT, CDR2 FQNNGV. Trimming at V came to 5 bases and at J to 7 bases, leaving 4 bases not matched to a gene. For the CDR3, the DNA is TGTGCCAGCAGCCTCGGGACAGGGGTTGAAAAACTGTTTTTT. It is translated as CASSLGTGVEKLFF. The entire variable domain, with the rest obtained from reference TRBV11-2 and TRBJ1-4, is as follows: EAGVAQSPRYKIIEKRQSVAFWCNPISGHATLYWYQQILGQGPKLLIQFQNNGVVDDSQLPKDRFSAERLKGVDSTLKIQPAKLEDSAVYLCASSLGTGVEKLFFGSGTQLSVL.

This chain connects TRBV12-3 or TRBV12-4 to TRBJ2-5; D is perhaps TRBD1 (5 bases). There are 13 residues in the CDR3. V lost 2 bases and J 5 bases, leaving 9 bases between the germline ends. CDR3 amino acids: CASSLSNRETQYF. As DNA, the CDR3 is TGTGCCAGCAGTTTATCCAACAGGGAGACCCAGTACTTC.

The CDR3 coding sequence is TGTGCCAGCAGAACCCGACAGGGGGCCGAGACCCAGTACTTC. This translates into CASRTRQGAETQYF. The rearrangement links TRBV28 to TRBJ2-5; the match to TRBD1 covers 10 bases. V was clipped by 6 bases and J by 5 bases; unmatched bases: 6. Germline CDR1 reads MDHEN; CDR2 reads SYDVKM. The CDR3 is 14 residues long.

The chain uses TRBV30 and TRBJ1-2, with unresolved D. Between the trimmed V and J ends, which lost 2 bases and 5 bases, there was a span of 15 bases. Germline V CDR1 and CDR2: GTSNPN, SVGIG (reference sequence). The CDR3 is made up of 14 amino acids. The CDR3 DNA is TGTGCCTGGAGTCCGGAAGTTGGGAGGTATGGCTACACCTTC. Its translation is CAWSPEVGRYGYTF. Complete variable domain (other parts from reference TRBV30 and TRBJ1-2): SQTIHQWPATLVQPVGSPLSLECTVEGTSNPNLYWYRQAAGRGLQLLFYSVGIGQISSEVPQNLSASRPQDRQFILSSKKLLLSDSGFYLCAWSPEVGRYGYTFGSGTRLTVV.

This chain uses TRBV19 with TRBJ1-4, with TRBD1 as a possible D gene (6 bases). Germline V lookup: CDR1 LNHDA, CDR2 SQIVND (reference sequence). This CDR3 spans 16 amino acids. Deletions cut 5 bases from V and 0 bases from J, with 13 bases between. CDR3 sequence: CASSRQGTSTNEKLFF. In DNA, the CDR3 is TGTGCCAGTAGTCGGCAGGGGACGTCAACTAATGAAAAACTGTTTTTT.

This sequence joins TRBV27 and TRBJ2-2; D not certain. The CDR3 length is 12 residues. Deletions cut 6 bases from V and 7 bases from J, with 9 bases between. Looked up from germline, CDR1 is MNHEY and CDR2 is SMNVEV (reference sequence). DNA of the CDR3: TGTGCCAGCAGCTGGGCAGGCGGGGAGCTGTTTTTT. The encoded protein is CASSWAGGELFF.